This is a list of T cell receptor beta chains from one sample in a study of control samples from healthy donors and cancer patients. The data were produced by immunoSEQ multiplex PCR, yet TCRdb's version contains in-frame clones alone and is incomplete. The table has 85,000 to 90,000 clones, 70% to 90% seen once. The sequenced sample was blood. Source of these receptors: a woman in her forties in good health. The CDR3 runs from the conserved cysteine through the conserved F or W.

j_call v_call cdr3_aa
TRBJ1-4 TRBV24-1 CATGTGDEKLFF
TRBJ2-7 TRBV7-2 CASSLAKTYEQYF
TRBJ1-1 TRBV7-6 CASIGGMNTEAFF
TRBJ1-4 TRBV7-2 CASSLDDVGSLFF
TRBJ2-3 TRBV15 CATSRSGGGGADTQYF
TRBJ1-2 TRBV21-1 CASSSPGGFDYGYTF
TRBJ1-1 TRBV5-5 CASTHSLVGGRTEAFF
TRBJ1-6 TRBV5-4 CASSSEDNSPLHF
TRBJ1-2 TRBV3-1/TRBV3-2 CASSQDGGMAHGYTF
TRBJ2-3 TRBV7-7 CASSLGGTSTDTQYF
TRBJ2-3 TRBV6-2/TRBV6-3 CASSPRNTDTQYF
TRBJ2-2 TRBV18 CASSPGTGPFTGELFF
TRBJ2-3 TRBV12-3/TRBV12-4 CASSPPWGSQYF
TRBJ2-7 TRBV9 CASSVDEGTSYEQYF
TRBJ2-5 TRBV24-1 CATRGTGQETQYF
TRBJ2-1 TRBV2 CASSRGSLLNSYNEQFF
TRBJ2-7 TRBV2 CASSVEDSAHEQYF
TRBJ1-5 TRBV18 CASSPPGQYQPQHF
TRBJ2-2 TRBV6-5 CASTMTGGRTGELFF
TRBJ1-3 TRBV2 CASSERPFSGNTIYF
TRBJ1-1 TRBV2 CASSEALFAGVNTEAFF
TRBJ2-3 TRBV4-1 CASSHTPRALGNTDTQYF
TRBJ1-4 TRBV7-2 CASSLEANEKLFF
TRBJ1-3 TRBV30 CAWSVQGAGNTIYF
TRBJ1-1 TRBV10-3 CAISERGSGSAEGNTEAFF
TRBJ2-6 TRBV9 CASSVTRGANVLTF
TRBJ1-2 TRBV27 CASSSNNYGYTF
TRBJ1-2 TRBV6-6 CASEEGTGAGYTF
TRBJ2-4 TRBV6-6 CASSSDGTGVLNIQYF
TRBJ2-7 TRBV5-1 CASSTDSAYEQYF
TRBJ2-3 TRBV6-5 CAFTSGGAGDTQYF
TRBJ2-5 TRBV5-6 CASSALAGGRRETQYF
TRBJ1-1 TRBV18 CASSPSQMGAFF